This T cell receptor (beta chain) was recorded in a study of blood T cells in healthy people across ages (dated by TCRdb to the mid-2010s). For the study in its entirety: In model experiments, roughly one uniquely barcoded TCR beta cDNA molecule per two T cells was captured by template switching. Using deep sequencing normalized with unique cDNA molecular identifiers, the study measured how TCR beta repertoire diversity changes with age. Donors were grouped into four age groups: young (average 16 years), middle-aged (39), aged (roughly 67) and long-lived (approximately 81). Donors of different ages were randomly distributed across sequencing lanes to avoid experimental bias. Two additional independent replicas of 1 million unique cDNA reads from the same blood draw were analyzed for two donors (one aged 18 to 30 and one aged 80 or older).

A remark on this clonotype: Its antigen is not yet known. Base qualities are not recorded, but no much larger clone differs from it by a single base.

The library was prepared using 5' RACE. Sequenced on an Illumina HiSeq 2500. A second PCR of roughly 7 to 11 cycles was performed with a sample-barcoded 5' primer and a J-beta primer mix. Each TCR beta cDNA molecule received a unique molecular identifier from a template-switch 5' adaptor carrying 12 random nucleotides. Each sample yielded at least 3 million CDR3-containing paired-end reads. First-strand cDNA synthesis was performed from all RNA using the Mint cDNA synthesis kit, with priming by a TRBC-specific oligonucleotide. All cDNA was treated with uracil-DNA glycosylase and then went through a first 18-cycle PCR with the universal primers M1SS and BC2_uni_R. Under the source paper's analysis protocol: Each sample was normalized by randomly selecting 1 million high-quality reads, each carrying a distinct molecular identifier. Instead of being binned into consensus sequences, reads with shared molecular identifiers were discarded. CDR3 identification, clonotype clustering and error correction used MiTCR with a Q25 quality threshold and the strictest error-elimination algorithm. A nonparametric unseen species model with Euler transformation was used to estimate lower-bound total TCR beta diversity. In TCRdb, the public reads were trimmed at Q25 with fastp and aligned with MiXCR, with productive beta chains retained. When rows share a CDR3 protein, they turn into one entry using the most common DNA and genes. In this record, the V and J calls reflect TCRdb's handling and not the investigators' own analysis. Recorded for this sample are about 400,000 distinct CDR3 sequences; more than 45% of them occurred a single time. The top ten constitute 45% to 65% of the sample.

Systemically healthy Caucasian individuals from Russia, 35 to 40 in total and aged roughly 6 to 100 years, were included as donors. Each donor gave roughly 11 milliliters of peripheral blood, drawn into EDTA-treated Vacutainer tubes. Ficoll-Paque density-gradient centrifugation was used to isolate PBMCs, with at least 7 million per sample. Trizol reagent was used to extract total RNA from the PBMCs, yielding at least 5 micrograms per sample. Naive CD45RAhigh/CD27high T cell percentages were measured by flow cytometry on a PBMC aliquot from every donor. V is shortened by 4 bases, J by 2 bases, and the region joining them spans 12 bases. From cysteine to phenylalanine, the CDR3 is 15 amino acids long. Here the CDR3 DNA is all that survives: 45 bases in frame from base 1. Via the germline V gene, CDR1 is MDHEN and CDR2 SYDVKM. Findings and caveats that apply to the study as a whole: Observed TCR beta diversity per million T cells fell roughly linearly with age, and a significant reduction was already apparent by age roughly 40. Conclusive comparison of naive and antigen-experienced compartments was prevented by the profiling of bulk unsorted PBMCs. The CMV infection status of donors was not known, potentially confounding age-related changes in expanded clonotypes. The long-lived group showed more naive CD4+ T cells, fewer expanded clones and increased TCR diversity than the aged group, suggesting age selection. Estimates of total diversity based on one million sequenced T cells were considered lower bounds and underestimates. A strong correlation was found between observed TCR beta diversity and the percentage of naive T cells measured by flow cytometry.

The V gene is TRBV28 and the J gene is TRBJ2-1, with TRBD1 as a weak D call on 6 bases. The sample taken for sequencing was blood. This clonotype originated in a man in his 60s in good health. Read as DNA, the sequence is TGTGCCAGCAGTTACTCCAGGGGACCCTACAATGAGCAGTTCTTC. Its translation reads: CASSYSRGPYNEQFF. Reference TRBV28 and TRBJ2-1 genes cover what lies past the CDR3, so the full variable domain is DVKVTQSSRYLVKRTGEKVFLECVQDMDHENMFWYRQDPGLGLRLIYFSYDVKMKEKGDIPEGYSVSREKKERFSLILESASTNQTSMYLCASSYSRGPYNEQFFGPGTRLTVL.